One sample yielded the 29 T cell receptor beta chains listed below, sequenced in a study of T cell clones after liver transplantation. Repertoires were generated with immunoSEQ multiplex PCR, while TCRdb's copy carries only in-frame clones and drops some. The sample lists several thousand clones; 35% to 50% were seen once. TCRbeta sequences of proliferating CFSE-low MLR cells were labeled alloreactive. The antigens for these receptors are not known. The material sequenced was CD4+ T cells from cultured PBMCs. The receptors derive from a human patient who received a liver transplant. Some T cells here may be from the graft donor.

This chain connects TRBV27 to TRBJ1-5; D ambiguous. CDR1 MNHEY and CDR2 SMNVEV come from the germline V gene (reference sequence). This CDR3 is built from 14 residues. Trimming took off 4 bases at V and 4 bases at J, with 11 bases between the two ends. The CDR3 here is CASSSLTRNQPQHF. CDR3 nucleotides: TGTGCCAGCAGTTCTCTGACTAGAAATCAGCCCCAGCATTTT.

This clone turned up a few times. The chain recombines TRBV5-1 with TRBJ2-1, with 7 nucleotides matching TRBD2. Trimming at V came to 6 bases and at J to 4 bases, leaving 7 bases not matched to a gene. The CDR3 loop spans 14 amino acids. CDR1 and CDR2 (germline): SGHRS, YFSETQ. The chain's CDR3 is CASKVASGYNEQFF. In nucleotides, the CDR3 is TGCGCCAGCAAGGTGGCTAGCGGATACAATGAGCAGTTCTTC.

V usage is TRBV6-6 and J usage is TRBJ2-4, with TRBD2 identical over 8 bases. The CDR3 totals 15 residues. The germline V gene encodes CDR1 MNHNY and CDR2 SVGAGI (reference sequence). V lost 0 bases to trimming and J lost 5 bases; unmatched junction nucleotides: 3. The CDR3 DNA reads TGTGCCAGCAGTTACTCCGGGGGGGCTGAAAACATTCAGTACTTC. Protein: CASSYSGGAENIQYF.

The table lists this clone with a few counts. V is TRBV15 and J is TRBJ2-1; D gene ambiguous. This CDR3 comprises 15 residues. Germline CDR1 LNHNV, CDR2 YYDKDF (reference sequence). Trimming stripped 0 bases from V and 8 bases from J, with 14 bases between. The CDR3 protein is CATSRDSFPGDEQFF. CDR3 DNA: TGTGCCACCAGCAGAGATTCTTTTCCGGGCGATGAGCAGTTCTTC.

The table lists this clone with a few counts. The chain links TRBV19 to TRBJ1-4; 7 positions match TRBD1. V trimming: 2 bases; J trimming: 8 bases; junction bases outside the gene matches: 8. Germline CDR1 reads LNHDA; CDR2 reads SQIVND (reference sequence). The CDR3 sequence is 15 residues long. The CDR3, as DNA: TGTGCCAGTAGTATATTACAGGGGCATCAGGAAAAACTGTTTTTT. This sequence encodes CASSILQGHQEKLFF.

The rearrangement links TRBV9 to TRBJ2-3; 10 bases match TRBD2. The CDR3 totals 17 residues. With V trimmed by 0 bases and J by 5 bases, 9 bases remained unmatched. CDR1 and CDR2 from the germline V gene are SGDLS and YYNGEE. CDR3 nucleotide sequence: TGTGCCAGCAGCGTAGCTACTCTAGCGGGAGAGCTAGATACGCAGTATTTT. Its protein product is CASSVATLAGELDTQYF.

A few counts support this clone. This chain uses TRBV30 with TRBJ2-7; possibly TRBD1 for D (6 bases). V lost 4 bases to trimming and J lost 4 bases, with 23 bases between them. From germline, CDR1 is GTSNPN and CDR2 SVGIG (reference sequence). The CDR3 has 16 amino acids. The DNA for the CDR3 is TGTGCCTGGACGCGCTTCTGGCGAGAGGGGGATTACGAGCAGTACTTC. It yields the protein CAWTRFWREGDYEQYF.

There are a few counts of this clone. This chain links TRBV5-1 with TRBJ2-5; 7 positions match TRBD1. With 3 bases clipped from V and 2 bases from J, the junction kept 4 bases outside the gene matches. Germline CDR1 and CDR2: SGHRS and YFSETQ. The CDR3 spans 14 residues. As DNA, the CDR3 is TGCGCCAGCAGCTCGCTGGGACAGCAAGAGACCCAGTACTTC. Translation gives CASSSLGQQETQYF.

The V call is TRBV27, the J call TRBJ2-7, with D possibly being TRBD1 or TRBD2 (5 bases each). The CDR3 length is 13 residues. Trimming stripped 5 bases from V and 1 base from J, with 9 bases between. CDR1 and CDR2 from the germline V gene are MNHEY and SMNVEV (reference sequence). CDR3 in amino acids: CASSRGLSYEQYF. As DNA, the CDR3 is TGTGCCAGCAGTCGGGGCTTGTCCTACGAGCAGTACTTC.

CDR3 region: CASSADTSYEQYF. CDR3 bases: TGTGCCAGCAGTGCGGACACTTCCTACGAGCAGTACTTC. This sequence joins TRBV6-6 and TRBJ2-7, with D possibly matching TRBD1 (5 bases). The V and J ends lost 5 bases and 1 base respectively, with 9 bases between them. Germline V gives CDR1 MNHNY, CDR2 SVGAGI (reference sequence). There are 13 residues in the CDR3.

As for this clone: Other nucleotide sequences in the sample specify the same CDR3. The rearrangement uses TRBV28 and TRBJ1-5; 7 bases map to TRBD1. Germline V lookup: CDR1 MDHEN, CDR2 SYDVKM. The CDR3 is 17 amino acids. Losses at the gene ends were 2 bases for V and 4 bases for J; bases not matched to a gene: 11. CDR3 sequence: CASSLPGGGTVNQPQHF. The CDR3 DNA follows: TGTGCCAGCAGTTTACCCGGCGGGGGGACAGTGAATCAGCCCCAGCATTTT.

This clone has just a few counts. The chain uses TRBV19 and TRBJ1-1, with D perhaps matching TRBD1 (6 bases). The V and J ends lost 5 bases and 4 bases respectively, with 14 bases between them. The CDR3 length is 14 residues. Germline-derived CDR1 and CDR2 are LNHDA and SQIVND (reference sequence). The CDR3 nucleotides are TGTGCCAGTAGTCTACAGGGAGCGGGCACTGAAGCTTTCTTT. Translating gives CASSLQGAGTEAFF.

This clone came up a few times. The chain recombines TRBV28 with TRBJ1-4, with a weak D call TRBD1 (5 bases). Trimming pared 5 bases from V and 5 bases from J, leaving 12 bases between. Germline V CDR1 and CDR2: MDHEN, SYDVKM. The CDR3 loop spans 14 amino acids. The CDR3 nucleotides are TGTGCCAGCAGTGGGCCTGGGGCGAATGAAAAACTGTTTTTT. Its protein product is CASSGPGANEKLFF. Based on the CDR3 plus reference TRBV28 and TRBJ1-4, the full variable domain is DVKVTQSSRYLVKRTGEKVFLECVQDMDHENMFWYRQDPGLGLRLIYFSYDVKMKEKGDIPEGYSVSREKKERFSLILESASTNQTSMYLCASSGPGANEKLFFGSGTQLSVL.

The CDR3 is CASSSGPGLSQETQYF. Here the CDR3 DNA reads TGCGCCAGCAGCTCCGGACCGGGCCTAAGCCAAGAGACCCAGTACTTC. This chain links TRBV5-1 with TRBJ2-5; D gene ambiguous. Deletions cut 3 bases from V and 1 base from J, with 16 bases between. The CDR3 is 16 amino acids. The germline V gene has CDR1 SGHRS and CDR2 YFSETQ.

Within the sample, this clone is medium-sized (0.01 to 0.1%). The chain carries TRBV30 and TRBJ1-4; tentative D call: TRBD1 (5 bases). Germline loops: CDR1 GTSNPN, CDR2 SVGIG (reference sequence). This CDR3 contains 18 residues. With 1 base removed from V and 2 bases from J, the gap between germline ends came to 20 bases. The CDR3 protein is CAWSDIGGAWSTNEKLFF. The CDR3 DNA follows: TGTGCCTGGAGTGACATCGGGGGTGCCTGGAGTACTAATGAAAAACTGTTTTTT.

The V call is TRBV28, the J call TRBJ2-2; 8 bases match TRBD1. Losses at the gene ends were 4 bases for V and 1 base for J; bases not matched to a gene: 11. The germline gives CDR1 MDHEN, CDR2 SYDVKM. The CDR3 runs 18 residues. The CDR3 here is CASSSNMWGQVNTGELFF. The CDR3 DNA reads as TGTGCCAGCAGTTCCAATATGTGGGGACAGGTGAACACCGGGGAGCTGTTTTTT.

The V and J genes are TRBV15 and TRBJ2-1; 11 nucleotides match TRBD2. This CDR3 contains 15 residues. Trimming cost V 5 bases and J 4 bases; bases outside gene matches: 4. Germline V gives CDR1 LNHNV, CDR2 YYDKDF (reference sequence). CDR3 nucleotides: TGTGCCACCAGCGGGGGGACTAGCGGATACAATGAGCAGTTCTTC. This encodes CATSGGTSGYNEQFF. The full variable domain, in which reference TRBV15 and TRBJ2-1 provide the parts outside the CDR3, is DAMVIQNPRYQVTQFGKPVTLSCSQTLNHNVMYWYQQKSSQAPKLLFHYYDKDFNNEADTPDNFQSRRPNTSFCFLDIRSPGLGDTAMYLCATSGGTSGYNEQFFGPGTRLTVL.

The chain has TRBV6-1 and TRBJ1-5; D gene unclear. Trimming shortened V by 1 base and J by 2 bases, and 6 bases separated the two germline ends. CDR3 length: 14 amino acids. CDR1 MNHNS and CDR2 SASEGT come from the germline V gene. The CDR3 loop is CASSEVGGNQPQHF. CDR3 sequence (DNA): TGTGCCAGCAGTGAAGTGGGCGGCAATCAGCCCCAGCATTTT.

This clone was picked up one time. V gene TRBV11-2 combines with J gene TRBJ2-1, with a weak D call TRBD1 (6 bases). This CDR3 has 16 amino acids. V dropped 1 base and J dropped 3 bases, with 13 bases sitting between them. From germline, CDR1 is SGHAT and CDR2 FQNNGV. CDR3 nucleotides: TGTGCCAGCAGCTTAGCCCCCCCGGGACACTACAATGAGCAGTTCTTC. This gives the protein CASSLAPPGHYNEQFF. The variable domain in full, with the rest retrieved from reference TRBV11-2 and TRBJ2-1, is EAGVAQSPRYKIIEKRQSVAFWCNPISGHATLYWYQQILGQGPKLLIQFQNNGVVDDSQLPKDRFSAERLKGVDSTLKIQPAKLEDSAVYLCASSLAPPGHYNEQFFGPGTRLTVL.

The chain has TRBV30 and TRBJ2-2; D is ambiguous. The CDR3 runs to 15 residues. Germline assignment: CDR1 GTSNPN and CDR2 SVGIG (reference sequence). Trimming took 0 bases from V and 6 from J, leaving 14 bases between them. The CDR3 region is CAWSVRAAPAGELFF. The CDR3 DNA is TGTGCCTGGAGTGTACGGGCGGCCCCCGCCGGGGAGCTGTTTTTT.

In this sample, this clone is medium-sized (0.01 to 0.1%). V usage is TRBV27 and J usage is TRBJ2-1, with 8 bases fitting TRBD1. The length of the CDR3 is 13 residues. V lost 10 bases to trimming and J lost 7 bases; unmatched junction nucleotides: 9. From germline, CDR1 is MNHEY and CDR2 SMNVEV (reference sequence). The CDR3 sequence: CATRWTGTNEQFF. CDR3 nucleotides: TGTGCCACCCGTTGGACAGGGACTAATGAGCAGTTCTTC.

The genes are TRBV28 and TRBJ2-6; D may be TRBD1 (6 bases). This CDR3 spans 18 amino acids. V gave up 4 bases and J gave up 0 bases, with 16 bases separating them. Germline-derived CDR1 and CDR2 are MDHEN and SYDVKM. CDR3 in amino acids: CASSSWTAQTSGANVLTF. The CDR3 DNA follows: TGTGCCAGCAGTTCCTGGACAGCACAGACCTCTGGGGCCAACGTCCTGACTTTC.

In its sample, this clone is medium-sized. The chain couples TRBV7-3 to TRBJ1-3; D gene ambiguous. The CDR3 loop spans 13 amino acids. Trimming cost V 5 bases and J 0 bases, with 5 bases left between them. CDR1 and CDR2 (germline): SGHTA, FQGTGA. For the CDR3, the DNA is TGTGCCAGCAGCCAAGTCTCTGGAAACACCATATATTTT. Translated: CASSQVSGNTIYF.

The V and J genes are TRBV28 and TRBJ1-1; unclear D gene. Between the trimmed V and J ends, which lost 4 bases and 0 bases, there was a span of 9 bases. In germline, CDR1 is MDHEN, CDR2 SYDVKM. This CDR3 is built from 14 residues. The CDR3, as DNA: TGTGCCAGCAGTTCCTACAGCTTGAACACTGAAGCTTTCTTT. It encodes CASSSYSLNTEAFF.

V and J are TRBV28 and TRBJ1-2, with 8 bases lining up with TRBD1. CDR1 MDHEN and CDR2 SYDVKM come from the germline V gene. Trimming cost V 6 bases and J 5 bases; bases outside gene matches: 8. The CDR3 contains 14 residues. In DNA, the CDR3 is TGTGCCAGCAGATCAGGGGGCGCAAAATATGGCTACACCTTC. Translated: CASRSGGAKYGYTF.

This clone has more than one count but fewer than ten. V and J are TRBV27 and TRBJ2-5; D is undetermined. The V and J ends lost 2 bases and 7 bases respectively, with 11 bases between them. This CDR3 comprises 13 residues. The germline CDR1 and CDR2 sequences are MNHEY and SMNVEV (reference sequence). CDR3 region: CASSLGYSGTQYF. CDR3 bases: TGTGCCAGCAGTTTAGGGTACTCGGGGACCCAGTACTTC.

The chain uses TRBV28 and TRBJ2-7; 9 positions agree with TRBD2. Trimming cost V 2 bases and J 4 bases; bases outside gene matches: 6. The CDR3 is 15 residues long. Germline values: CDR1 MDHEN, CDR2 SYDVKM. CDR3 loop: CASSLPGLASYEQYF. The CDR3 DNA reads TGTGCCAGCAGTTTACCGGGACTAGCATCTTACGAGCAGTACTTC.

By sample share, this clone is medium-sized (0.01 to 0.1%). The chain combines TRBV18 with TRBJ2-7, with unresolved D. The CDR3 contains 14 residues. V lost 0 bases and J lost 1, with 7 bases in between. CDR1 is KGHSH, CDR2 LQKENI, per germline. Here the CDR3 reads CASSPPTRSYEQYF. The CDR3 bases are TGTGCCAGCTCACCACCCACCAGGTCCTACGAGCAGTACTTC.

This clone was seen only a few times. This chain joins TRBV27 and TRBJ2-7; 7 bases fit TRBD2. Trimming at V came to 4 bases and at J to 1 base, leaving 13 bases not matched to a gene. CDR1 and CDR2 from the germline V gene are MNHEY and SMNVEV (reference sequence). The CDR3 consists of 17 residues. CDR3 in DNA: TGTGCCAGCAGTTCAAATCCCCCGGGACTATTATCCTACGAGCAGTACTTC. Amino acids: CASSSNPPGLLSYEQYF.